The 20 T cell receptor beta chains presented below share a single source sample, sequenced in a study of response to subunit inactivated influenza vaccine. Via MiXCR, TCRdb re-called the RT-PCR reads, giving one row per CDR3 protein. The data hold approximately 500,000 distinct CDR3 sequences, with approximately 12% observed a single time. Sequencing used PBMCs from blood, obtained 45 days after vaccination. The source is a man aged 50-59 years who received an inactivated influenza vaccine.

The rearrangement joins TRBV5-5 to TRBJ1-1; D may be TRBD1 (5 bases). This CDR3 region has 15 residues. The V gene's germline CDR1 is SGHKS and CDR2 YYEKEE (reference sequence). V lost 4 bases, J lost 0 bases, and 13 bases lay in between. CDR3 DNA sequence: TGTGCCAGCAGCGTAGCCCCCAGGGTGAACACTGAAGCTTTCTTT. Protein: CASSVAPRVNTEAFF.

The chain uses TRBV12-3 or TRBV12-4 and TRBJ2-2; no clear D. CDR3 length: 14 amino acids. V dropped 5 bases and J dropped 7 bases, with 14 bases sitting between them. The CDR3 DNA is TGTGCCAGCAGTCCGGCGATTGAAAGCGGGGAGCTGTTTTTT. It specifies CASSPAIESGELFF.

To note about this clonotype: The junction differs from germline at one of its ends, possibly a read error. CDR3 bases: TGCAGTGCTGGAGATACCCCGACTAGCGGGGCCACCGGGGAGCTGTTTTTT. It translates to CSAGDTPTSGATGELFF. The genes are TRBV20-1 and TRBJ2-2, with 11 nucleotides matching TRBD2. Looked up from germline, CDR1 is DFQATT and CDR2 is SNEGSKA (reference sequence). The CDR3 runs to 17 residues.

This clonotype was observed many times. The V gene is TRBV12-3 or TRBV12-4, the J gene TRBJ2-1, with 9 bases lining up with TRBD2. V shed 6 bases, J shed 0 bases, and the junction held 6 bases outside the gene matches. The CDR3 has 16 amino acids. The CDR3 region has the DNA TGTGCCAGCAGCCAACATAGCGGGAGCTCCTACAATGAGCAGTTCTTC. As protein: CASSQHSGSSYNEQFF.

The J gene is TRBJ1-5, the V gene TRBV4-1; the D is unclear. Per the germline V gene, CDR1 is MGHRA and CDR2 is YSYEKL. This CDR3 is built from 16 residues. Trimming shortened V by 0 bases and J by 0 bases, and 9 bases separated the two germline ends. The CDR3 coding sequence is TGCGCCAGCAGCCAAGAGTCCGGTTATAGCAATCAGCCCCAGCATTTT. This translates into CASSQESGYSNQPQHF.

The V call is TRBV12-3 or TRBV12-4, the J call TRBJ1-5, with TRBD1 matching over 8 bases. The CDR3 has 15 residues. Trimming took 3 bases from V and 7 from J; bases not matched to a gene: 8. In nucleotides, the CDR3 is TGTGCCAGCAGTTTCGCAGGGGGCGCAAAGCAGCCCCAGCATTTT. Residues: CASSFAGGAKQPQHF.

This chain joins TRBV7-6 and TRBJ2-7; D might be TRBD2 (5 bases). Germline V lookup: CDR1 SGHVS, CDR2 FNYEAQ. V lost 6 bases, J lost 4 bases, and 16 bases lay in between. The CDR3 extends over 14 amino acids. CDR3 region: CASSQPGNEYEQYF. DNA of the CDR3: TGTGCCAGCAGTCAACCCGGGAATGAGTACGAGCAGTACTTC.

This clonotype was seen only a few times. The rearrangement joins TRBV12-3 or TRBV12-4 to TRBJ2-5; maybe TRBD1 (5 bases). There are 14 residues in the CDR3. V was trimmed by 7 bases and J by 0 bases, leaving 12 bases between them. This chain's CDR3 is CASNRQGYQETQYF. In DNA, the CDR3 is TGTGCCAGCAACCGTCAGGGTTACCAAGAGACCCAGTACTTC.

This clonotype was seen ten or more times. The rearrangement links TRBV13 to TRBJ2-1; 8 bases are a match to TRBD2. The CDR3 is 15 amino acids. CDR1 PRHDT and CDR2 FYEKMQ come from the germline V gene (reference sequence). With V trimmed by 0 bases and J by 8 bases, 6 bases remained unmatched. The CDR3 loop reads CASSLGGTSVDEQFF. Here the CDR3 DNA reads TGTGCCAGCAGCTTAGGGGGGACTAGTGTCGATGAGCAGTTCTTC.

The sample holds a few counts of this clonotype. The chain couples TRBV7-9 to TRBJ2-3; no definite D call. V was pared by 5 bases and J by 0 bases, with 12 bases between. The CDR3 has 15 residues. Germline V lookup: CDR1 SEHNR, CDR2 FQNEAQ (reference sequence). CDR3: CASSRHTTSTDTQYF. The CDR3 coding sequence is TGTGCCAGCAGCAGGCACACGACTAGCACAGATACGCAGTATTTT.

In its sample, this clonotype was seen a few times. CDR3 residues: CSARGYIAGGSGPYEQYF. CDR3 DNA sequence: TGCAGTGCTAGAGGCTATATAGCGGGGGGCTCTGGTCCCTACGAGCAGTACTTC. J is TRBJ2-7 and V is TRBV20-1; TRBD2 matches at 10 bases. Per germline, CDR1 DFQATT and CDR2 SNEGSKA (reference sequence). The CDR3 sequence is 18 residues long. V lost 1 base and J lost 2; bases outside the gene matches: 14.

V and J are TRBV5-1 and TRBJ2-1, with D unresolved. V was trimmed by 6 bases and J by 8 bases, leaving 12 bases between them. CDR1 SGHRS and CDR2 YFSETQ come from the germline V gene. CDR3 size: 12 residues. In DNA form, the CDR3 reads TGCGCCAGCATAGGTGGCCGGCATGAGCAGTTCTTC. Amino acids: CASIGGRHEQFF.

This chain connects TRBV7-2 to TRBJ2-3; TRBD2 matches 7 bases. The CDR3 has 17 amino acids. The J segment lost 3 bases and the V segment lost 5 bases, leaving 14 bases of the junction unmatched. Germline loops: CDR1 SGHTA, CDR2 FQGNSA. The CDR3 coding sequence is TGTGCCAGCAGCGGGAGCGGGAAGTTGGTCGGGACAGATACGCAGTATTTT. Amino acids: CASSGSGKLVGTDTQYF. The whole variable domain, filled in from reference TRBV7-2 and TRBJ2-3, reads GAGVSQSPSNKVTEKGKDVELRCDPISGHTALYWYRQSLGQGLEFLIYFQGNSAPDKSGLPSDRFSAERTGGSVSTLTIQRTQQEDSAVYLCASSGSGKLVGTDTQYFGPGTRLTVL.

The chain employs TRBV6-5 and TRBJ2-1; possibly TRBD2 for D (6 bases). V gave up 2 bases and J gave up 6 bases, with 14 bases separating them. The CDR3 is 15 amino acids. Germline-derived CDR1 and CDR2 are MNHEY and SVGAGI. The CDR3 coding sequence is TGTGCCAGCAGTTACGACGGGGGTAGGGCCAATGAGCAGTTCTTC. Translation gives CASSYDGGRANEQFF.

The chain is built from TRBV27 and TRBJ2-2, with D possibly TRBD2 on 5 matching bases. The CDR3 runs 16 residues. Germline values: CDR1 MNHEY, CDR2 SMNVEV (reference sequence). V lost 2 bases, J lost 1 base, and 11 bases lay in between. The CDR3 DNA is TGTGCCAGCAGTTTAATAGCGACTATGAACACCGGGGAGCTGTTTTTT. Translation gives CASSLIATMNTGELFF.

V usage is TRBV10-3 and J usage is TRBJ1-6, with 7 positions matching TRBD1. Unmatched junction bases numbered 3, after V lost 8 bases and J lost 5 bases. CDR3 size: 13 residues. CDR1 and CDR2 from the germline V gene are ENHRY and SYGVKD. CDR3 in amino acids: CAIRDSHNSPLHF. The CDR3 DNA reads TGTGCCATCCGGGACAGTCATAATTCACCCCTCCACTTT.

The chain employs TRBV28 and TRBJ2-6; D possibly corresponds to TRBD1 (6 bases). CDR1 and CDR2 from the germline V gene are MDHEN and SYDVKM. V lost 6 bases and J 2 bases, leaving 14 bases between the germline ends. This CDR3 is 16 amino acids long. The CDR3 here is CASRPRTGTGANVLTF. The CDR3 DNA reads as TGTGCCAGCAGACCCCGAACAGGGACTGGGGCCAACGTCCTGACTTTC.

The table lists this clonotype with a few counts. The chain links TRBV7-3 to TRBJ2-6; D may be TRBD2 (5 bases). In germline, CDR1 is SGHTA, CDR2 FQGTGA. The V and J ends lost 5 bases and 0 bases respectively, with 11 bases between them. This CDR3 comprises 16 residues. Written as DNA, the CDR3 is TGTGCCAGCAGCCCCGAAGGGAGCTCTGGGGCCAACGTCCTGACTTTC. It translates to CASSPEGSSGANVLTF.

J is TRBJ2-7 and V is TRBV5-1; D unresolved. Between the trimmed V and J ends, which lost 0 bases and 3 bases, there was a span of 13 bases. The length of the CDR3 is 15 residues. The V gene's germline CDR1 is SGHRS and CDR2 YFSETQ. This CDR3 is CASSLGGQALYEQYF. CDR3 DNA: TGCGCCAGCAGCTTGGGCGGTCAGGCCCTCTACGAGCAGTACTTC.

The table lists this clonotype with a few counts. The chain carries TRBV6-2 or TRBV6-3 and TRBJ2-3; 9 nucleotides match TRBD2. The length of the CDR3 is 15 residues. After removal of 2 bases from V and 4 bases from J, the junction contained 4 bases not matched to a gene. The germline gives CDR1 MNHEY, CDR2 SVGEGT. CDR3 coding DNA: TGTGCCAGCAGTTACGGCGGGGGGGCCCCAGATACGCAGTATTTT. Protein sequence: CASSYGGGAPDTQYF.